A single sample gave rise to the 3 T cell receptor beta chains below, sequenced in a study of CD8 T cells in ankylosing spondylitis. What these receptors recognize is not known. Study-wide results and limits: It appeared that ankylosing spondylitis blood was characterized by a TCR beta motif of fewer than ten highly homologous variants.

From the 5' RACE reads, TCRdb called clonotypes with MiXCR, one entry per CDR3 protein. The table has 750,000 to 850,000 distinct CDR3 sequences, about an eighth seen once. The sequenced material came from blood, either unsorted or a sorted T cell fraction (not recorded which). These receptors were collected from a male donor with ankylosing spondylitis.

This clonotype appeared many times. V usage is TRBV29-1 and J usage is TRBJ2-7, with D perhaps given as TRBD1 or TRBD2 (5 bases each). The germline V gene encodes CDR1 SQVTM and CDR2 ANQGSEA. This CDR3 contains 11 residues. Trimming removed 6 bases at V and 4 bases at J, with 10 bases between. The CDR3 protein is CSVSGPYEQYF. CDR3 DNA: TGCAGCGTCTCGGGGCCGTACGAGCAGTACTTC.

The rearrangement uses TRBV10-3 and TRBJ2-3; possibly TRBD2 for D (5 bases). Per the germline V gene, CDR1 is ENHRY and CDR2 is SYGVKD. Deletions cut 5 bases from V and 1 base from J, with 7 bases between. The CDR3 is made up of 13 amino acids. The CDR3 here is CAISYGGTDTQYF. CDR3 in DNA: TGTGCCATCAGTTACGGGGGCACAGATACGCAGTATTTT.

The V gene is TRBV6-5, the J gene TRBJ2-3; 7 positions match TRBD2. Germline V CDR1 and CDR2: MNHEY, SVGAGI. V dropped 4 bases and J dropped 6; count of bases not matched to a gene: 7. The CDR3 is 14 residues long. This CDR3 reads CASSFRTSMDTQYF. The CDR3 region has the DNA TGTGCCAGCAGTTTTCGGACTAGTATGGATACGCAGTATTTT.